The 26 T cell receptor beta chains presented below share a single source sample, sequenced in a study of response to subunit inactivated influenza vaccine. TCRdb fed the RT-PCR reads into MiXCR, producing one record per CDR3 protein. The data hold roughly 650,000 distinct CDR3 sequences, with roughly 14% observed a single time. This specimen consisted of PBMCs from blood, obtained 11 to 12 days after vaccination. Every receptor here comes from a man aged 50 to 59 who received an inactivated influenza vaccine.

DNA of the CDR3: TGTGCCACCAGCGTGGAGGGCAATCAGCCCCAGCATTTT. Translating it yields CATSVEGNQPQHF. V is TRBV15 and J is TRBJ1-5; D call uncertain. Germline V gene data show CDR1 as LNHNV and CDR2 as YYDKDF (reference sequence). CDR3 length: 13 residues. Deletions cut 5 bases from V and 2 bases from J, with 7 bases between.

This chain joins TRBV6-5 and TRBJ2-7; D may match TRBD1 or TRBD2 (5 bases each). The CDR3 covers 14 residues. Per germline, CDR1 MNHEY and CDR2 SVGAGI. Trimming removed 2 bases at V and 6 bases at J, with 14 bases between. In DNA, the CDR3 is TGTGCCAGCAGTTACGGGACGGAGGCATTCGAGCAGTACTTC. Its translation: CASSYGTEAFEQYF.

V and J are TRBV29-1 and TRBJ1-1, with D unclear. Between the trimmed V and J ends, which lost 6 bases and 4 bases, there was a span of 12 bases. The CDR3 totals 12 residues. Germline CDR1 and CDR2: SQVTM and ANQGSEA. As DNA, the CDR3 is TGCAGCGTACGACGTAGTGGCACTGAAGCTTTCTTT. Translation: CSVRRSGTEAFF.

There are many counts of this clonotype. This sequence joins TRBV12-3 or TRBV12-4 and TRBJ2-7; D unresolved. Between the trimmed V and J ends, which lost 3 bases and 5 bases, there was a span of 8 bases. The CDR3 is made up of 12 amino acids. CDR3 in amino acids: CASSFDRDEQYF. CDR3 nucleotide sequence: TGTGCCAGCAGTTTCGATAGAGACGAGCAGTACTTC.

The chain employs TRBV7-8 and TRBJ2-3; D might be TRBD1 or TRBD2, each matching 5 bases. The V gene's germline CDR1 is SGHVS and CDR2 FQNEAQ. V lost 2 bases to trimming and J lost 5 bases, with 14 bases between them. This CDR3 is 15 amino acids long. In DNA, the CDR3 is TGTGCCAGCAGCTTATTACGGGGCGCGGAAGATACGCAGTATTTT. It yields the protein CASSLLRGAEDTQYF.

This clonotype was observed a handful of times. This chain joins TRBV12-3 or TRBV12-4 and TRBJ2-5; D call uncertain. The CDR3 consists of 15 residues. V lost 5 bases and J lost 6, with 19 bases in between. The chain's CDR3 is CASSHGADAEKTQYF. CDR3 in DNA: TGTGCCAGCAGTCACGGTGCGGATGCGGAAAAGACCCAGTACTTC.

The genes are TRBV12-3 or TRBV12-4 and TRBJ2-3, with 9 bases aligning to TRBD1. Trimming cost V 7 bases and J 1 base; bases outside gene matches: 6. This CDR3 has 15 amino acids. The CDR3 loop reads CASKRTGVGTDTQYF. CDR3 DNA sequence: TGTGCCAGCAAGAGGACAGGGGTAGGCACAGATACGCAGTATTTT.

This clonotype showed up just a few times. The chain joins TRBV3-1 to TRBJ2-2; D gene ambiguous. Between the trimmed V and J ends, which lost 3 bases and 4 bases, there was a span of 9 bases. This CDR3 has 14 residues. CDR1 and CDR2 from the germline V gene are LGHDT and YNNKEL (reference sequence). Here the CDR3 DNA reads TGTGCCAGCAGCCACCGATCTAGCACCGGGGAGCTGTTTTTT. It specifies CASSHRSSTGELFF.

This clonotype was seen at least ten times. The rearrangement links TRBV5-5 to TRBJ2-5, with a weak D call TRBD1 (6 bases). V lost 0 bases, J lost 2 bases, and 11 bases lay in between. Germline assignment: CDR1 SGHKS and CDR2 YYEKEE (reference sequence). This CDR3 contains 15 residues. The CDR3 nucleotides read TGTGCCAGCAGCTTGGAGCTTCAGGGGCAAGAGACCCAGTACTTC. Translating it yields CASSLELQGQETQYF.

The CDR3 DNA is TGTGCCAGCAGTTACTCACTAGCGGGGGATAAAGATACGCAGTATTTT. Residues: CASSYSLAGDKDTQYF. The chain employs TRBV6-2 or TRBV6-3 and TRBJ2-3; 11 positions match TRBD2. The CDR3 has 16 residues. J lost 5 bases, V lost 0 bases, and 4 bases had no gene match. Germline assignment: CDR1 MNHEY and CDR2 SVGEGT.

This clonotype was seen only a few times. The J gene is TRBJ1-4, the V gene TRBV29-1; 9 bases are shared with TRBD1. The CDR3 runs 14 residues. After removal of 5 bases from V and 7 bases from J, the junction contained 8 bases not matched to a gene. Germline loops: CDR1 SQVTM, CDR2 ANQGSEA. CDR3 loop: CSVYSGTGTEKLFF. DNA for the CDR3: TGCAGCGTTTACTCCGGGACAGGGACTGAAAAACTGTTTTTT.

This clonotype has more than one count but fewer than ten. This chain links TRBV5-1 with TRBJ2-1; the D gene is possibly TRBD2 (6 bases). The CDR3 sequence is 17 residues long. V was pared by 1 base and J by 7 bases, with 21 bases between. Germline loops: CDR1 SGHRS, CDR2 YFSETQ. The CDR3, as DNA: TGCGCCAGCAGCTTGCTCCAGCGGGCACCCCTGGGGAATGAGCAGTTCTTC. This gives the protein CASSLLQRAPLGNEQFF.

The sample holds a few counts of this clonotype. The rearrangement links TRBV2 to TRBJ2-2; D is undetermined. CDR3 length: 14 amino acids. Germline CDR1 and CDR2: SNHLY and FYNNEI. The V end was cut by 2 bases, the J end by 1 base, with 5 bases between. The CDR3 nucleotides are TGTGCCAGCAGTGAACTCCAGAACACCGGGGAGCTGTTTTTT. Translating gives CASSELQNTGELFF.

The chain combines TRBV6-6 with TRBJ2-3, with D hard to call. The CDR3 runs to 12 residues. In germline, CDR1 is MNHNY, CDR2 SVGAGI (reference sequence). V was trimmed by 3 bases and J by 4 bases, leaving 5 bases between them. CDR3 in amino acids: CASSYRADTQYF. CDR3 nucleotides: TGTGCCAGCAGTTATAGGGCAGATACGCAGTATTTT.

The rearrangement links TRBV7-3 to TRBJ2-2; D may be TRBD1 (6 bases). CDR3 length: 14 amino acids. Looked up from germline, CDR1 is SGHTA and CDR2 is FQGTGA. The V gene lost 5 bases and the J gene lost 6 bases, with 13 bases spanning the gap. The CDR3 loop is CASSQTNRAGELFF. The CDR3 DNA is TGTGCCAGCAGCCAAACAAACAGGGCCGGGGAGCTGTTTTTT.

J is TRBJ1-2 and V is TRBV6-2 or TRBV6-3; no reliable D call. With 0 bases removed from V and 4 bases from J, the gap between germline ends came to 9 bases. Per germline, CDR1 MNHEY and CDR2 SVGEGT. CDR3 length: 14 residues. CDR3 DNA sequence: TGTGCCAGCAGTTACTCCGTCGGGGTCTATGGCTACACCTTC. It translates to CASSYSVGVYGYTF.

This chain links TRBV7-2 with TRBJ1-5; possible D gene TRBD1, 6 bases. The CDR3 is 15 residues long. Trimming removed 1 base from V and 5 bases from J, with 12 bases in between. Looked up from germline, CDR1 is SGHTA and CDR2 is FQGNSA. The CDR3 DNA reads TGTGCCAGCAGCTTAGACAGGGCGGGATATCAGCCCCAGCATTTT. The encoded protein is CASSLDRAGYQPQHF.

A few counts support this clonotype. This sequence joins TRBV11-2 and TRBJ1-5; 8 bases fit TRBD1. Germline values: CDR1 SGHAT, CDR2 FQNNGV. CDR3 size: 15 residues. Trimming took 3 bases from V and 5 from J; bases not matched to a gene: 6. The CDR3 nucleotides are TGTGCCAGCAGCTTTAGGGACAGGCCAGATCAGCCCCAGCATTTT. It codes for CASSFRDRPDQPQHF.

The CDR3: CSVEQGAFPDTQYF. Written as DNA, the CDR3 is TGCAGCGTTGAACAGGGGGCGTTCCCAGATACGCAGTATTTT. The chain couples TRBV29-1 to TRBJ2-3, with 8 bases that match TRBD1. From germline, CDR1 is SQVTM and CDR2 ANQGSEA. The V segment lost 2 bases and the J segment 4 bases; nucleotides outside the gene matches: 5. This CDR3 has 14 residues.

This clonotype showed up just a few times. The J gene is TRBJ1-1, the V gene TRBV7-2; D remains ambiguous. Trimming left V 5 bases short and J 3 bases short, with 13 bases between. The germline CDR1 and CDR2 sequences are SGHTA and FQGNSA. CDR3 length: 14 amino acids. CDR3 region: CASSTQTRDTEAFF. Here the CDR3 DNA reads TGTGCCAGCAGCACCCAGACAAGGGACACTGAAGCTTTCTTT.

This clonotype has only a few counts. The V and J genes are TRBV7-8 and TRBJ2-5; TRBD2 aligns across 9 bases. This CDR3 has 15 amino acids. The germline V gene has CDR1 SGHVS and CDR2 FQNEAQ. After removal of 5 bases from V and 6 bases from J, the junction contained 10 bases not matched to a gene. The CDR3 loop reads CASSTRLAAMKTQYF. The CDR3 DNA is TGTGCCAGCAGCACCAGACTAGCGGCTATGAAGACCCAGTACTTC.

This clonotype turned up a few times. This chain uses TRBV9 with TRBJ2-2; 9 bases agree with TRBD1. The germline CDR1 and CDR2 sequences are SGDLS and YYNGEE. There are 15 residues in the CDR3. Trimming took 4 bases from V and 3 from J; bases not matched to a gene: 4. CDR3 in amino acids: CASSRTGEDTGELFF. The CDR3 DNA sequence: TGTGCCAGCAGCAGGACAGGGGAAGACACCGGGGAGCTGTTTTTT.

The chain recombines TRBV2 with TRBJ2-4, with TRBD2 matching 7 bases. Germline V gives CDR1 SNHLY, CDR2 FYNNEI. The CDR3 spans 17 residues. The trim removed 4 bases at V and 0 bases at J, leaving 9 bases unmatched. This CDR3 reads CASSGSLAYLAKNIQYF. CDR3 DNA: TGTGCCAGCAGTGGATCACTAGCGTATCTAGCCAAAAACATTCAGTACTTC.

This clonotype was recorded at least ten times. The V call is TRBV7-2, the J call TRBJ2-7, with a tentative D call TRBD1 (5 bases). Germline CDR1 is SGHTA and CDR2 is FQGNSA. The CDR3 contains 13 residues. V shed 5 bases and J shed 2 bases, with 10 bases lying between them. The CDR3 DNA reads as TGTGCCAGCAGCCGTCAGGGTGCCTACGAGCAGTACTTC. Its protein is CASSRQGAYEQYF. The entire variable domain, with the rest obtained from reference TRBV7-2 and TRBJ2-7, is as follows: GAGVSQSPSNKVTEKGKDVELRCDPISGHTALYWYRQSLGQGLEFLIYFQGNSAPDKSGLPSDRFSAERTGGSVSTLTIQRTQQEDSAVYLCASSRQGAYEQYFGPGTRLTVT.

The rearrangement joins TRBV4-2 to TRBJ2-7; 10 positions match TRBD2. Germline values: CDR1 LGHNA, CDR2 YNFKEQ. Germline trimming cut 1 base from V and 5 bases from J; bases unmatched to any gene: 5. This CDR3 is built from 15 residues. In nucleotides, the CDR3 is TGTGCCAGCAGCCAAGGGAGAGGACTAGCGGACGAGCAGTACTTC. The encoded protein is CASSQGRGLADEQYF.

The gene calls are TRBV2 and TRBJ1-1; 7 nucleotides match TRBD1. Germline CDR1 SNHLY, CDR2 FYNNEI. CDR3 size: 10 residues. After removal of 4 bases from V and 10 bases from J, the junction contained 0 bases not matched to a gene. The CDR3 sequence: CASSGDRAFF. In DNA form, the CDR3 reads TGTGCCAGCAGTGGGGACAGAGCTTTCTTT.